The clone carrying this T cell receptor (beta chain) was counted only a few times. Its cognate antigen is unknown. Treatment defined: oral pan-JAK inhibitor, 5-10 mg twice daily. Peripheral blood and lesional scalp punch biopsies came from alopecia areata patients. Starting from PBMCs, sorting isolated CD4+ and CD8+ T cells. The sample comes from a study of CD8+ T cells in alopecia areata. The sequencing template was cDNA reverse transcribed from extracted RNA. Generated by immunoSEQ multiplex PCR, the TCRdb table keeps only in-frame clones and is missing some. Among about 180,000 clones, about 53% were seen once, and the ten largest hold 11%. The germline V and J ends were trimmed by 0 bases and 0 bases, with 7 bases remaining between them. Germline CDR1 LGHNA, CDR2 YSLEER. The CDR3 extends over 15 amino acids. Notes on the study in general: In lesional scalp, particularly from alopecia totalis/universalis, clonality was higher than in normal scalp.

The chain is built from TRBV4-3 and TRBJ2-3, with D tentatively TRBD1 (5 bases). The sample here was CD8+ T cells sorted from blood, taken at week 24, from a patient treated with tofacitinib. This clonotype originated in a human donor with alopecia areata. This chain's CDR3 is CASSQDWGSTDTQYF. The CDR3 DNA sequence: TGCGCCAGCAGCCAAGATTGGGGCAGCACAGATACGCAGTATTTT.